A single sample is the source of the 6 T cell receptor beta chains below, sequenced in a study of blood T cell repertoires in COVID-19 (dated by TCRdb to the early 2020s). The library came from the immunoSEQ multiplex PCR assay. The source is immuneACCESS, and TCRdb retained only in-frame sequences with V and J called. Part of the clones is not carried over; for the studies checked, unresolved V genes explain less than half of this, and the remainder is unexplained. The sample table lists 200,000 to 250,000 clones, 70% to 90% of them with a count of one. Of the sample, 2.2% is held by the ten largest clones. Sample: peripheral blood. These receptor sequences come from a man aged 30-40 years who had recovered from COVID-19.

This rearrangement joins TRBV3-1 (or the pseudogene TRBV3-2) to TRBJ2-7; D is possibly TRBD1 (6 bases). The CDR3 sequence is 13 residues long. CDR1 and CDR2 from the germline V gene are LGHDT and YNNKEL (reference sequence). V dropped 6 bases and J dropped 2 bases, with 11 bases sitting between them. CDR3 nucleotide sequence: TGTGCCAGCAGTCACAGGGTGCCCTACGAGCAGTACTTC. It translates to CASSHRVPYEQYF.

The genes are TRBV19 and TRBJ2-3; D not resolved. V was cut by 8 bases and J by 5 bases, with 17 bases left in between. Germline values: CDR1 LNHDA, CDR2 SQIVND (reference sequence). The length of the CDR3 is 14 residues. The CDR3 DNA reads as TGTGCCAGTCGATCACTCTTTACTGGAGATACGCAGTATTTT. It codes for CASRSLFTGDTQYF.

This clone was seen only once. J is TRBJ1-4 and V is TRBV7-6; 10 bases align to TRBD1. This CDR3 has 15 amino acids. Germline assignment: CDR1 SGHVS and CDR2 FNYEAQ. The ends lost 2 bases at V and 5 bases at J; junction bases unmatched: 2. CDR3 sequence (DNA): TGTGCCAGCAGCTTACCGGGACAGGGGAATGAAAAACTGTTTTTT. It yields the protein CASSLPGQGNEKLFF.

This chain links TRBV5-4 with TRBJ1-2, with 7 bases matching TRBD1. The germline V gene encodes CDR1 SGHNT and CDR2 YYREEE (reference sequence). After removal of 2 bases from V and 2 bases from J, the junction contained 6 bases not matched to a gene. The CDR3 totals 15 residues. DNA for the CDR3: TGTGCCAGCAGCTTCAGACAGGGTTACAACTATGGCTACACCTTC. Translated, it gives CASSFRQGYNYGYTF.

This clone occurred a few times. V is TRBV4-2 and J is TRBJ2-5; 10 bases line up with TRBD2. The CDR3 totals 19 residues. CDR1 and CDR2 from the germline V gene are LGHNA and YNFKEQ. The V segment lost 2 bases and the J segment 2 bases; nucleotides outside the gene matches: 14. The CDR3 loop is CASSQNWLAGGGGQETQYF. In DNA, the CDR3 is TGTGCCAGCAGCCAAAATTGGTTAGCGGGGGGCGGGGGGCAAGAGACCCAGTACTTC.

This clone was picked up a small number of times. The gene calls are TRBV5-1 and TRBJ1-1; D gene uncertain. V gave up 6 bases and J gave up 3 bases, with 12 bases separating them. The germline V gene encodes CDR1 SGHRS and CDR2 YFSETQ. The CDR3 runs to 13 residues. DNA for the CDR3: TGCGCCAGCACTAGTGGGAGGGACACTGAAGCTTTCTTT. It is translated as CASTSGRDTEAFF.